This paragraph covers one T cell receptor beta chain sequence. This entry comes from a study of cytotoxic CD8 clonotypes in ibrutinib-treated CLL. Sequencing used immunoSEQ multiplex PCR; TCRdb keeps in-frame clones, though not all of them. There are some 200,000 clones in the sample; roughly 77% occur only once, and approximately 5.9% lies in the top ten. Germline-derived CDR1 and CDR2 are SNHLY and FYNNEI. The CDR3 has 16 amino acids. The V and J ends lost 8 bases and 0 bases, in that order; junction bases with no gene match: 10. TCR beta libraries used about 2 micrograms of DNA from cryopreserved PBMCs.

The TCR sequence derives from a human donor with chronic lymphocytic leukemia. The specimen was PBMCs, collected after 12 months of ibrutinib treatment. The chain carries TRBV2 and TRBJ2-5; 9 nucleotides align to TRBD2. CDR3 in amino acids: CASGGLAGRNQETQYF. In DNA, the CDR3 is TGTGCCAGCGGCGGTCTAGCGGGAAGAAACCAAGAGACCCAGTACTTC.